The clone carrying this T cell receptor (beta chain) was picked up a small number of times. The sequencing template was cDNA reverse transcribed from extracted RNA. Generated by immunoSEQ multiplex PCR, the TCRdb table keeps only in-frame clones and is missing some. The table records approximately 280,000 clones, 58% of them present only once. Treatment: oral pan-JAK inhibitor, 5-10 mg twice daily. Samples from alopecia areata patients were lesional scalp punch biopsies and peripheral blood. This sample stems from a study of CD8+ T cells in alopecia areata. Overall study context: Patients remained on tofacitinib for 6 to 18 months and then went 6 months without it.

In germline, CDR1 is SQVTM, CDR2 ANQGSEA. This CDR3 region has 16 residues. Trimming removed 7 bases at V and 0 bases at J, with 18 bases between. This receptor was taken from a human donor with alopecia areata. This sample comprised CD4+ T cells sorted from blood, obtained at week 24, from a patient treated with tofacitinib. This chain joins TRBV29-1 and TRBJ1-4; TRBD1 might be the D (5 bases). CDR3 loop: CSGQEGGATTNEKLFF. The CDR3 nucleotides are TGCAGCGGCCAAGAAGGTGGGGCTACAACTAATGAAAAACTGTTTTTT.